This TCR beta chain is drawn from a study of blood T cell repertoires in COVID-19. Across the study: Donors in the United States, Italy and Spain gave samples during acute or convalescent COVID-19. PBMCs, B-cell-depleted T cells, or T cells were the source of the cDNA or gDNA that made up the material.

As originally analysed: How many nucleated cells were present was estimated from reference gene primer amplification. Data came from immunoSEQ multiplex PCR; TCRdb stores just in-frame clones and leaves some out. Clonal size and the V and J genes are those of that table, whereas D and trimming came from the DNA. The sample carries about 89,000 clones, 91% recorded once. This sequence originates from a human donor with active COVID-19. The donor label of this sample is uncertain. Sample: peripheral blood.

The CDR3 sequence is CASSPGVFYEQYF. The CDR3 region has the DNA TGTGCCAGCAGCCCGGGGGTTTTCTACGAGCAGTACTTC. The chain recombines TRBV5-5 with TRBJ2-7, with D possibly TRBD2 on 6 matching bases. Between the trimmed V and J ends, which lost 4 bases and 3 bases, there was a span of 11 bases. The V gene's germline CDR1 is SGHKS and CDR2 YYEKEE (reference sequence). The CDR3 is made up of 13 amino acids.